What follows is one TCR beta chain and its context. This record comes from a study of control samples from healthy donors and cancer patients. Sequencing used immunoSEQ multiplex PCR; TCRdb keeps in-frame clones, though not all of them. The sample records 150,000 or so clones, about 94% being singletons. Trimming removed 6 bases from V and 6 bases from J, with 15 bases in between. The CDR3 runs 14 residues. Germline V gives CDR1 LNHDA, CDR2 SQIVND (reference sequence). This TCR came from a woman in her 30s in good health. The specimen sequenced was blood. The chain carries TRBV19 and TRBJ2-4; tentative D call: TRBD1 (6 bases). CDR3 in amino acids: CASSLAQGRNIQYF. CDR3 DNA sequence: TGTGCCAGTAGCTTAGCGCAGGGGAGAAACATTCAGTACTTC.